This is a list of T cell receptor beta chains from one sample in a study of T-cell memory formation after mild COVID-19. TCRdb reprocessed the 5' RACE reads with MiXCR, giving one entry per CDR3 protein. The table lists fewer than 250,000 distinct CDR3 sequences, more than 25% of them singletons, with around 10% in the top ten. Sequenced sample: PBMCs or a T cell subset sorted from them (not recorded which). The receptors shown here come from an adult woman who had mild COVID-19 (a few samples of this study predate the infection). Cell type and time point are not known. Each CDR3 is given with its conserved first and last residue. The order of the fields is D gene, J gene, V gene, CDR3 length, clone size, CDR3 DNA, CDR3 protein. The D gene is left open where the match is weak. Expanded clones get a size class; other rows say once, few or many, or leave the size out.

D: -; J: TRBJ2-4; V: TRBV7-8; length: 16; size: few; DNA: TGTGCCAGCAGCTTAGCGGGAAGGGGAGCCAAAAACATTCAGTACTTC; CDR3: CASSLAGRGAKNIQYF
D: TRBD2; J: TRBJ2-7; V: TRBV12-3/TRBV12-4; length: 17; size: -; DNA: TGTGCCAGCAGTTCTGGACTAGCGGCCAAAAGCTCCTACGAGCAGTACTTC; CDR3: CASSSGLAAKSSYEQYF
D: TRBD2; J: TRBJ2-7; V: TRBV5-1; length: 16; size: -; DNA: TGCGCCAGCACCCCTGACCGGCAGGGAGGGATAGGTGAGCAGTACTTC; CDR3: CASTPDRQGGIGEQYF
D: -; J: TRBJ1-2; V: TRBV7-9; length: 14; size: -; DNA: TGTGCCAGCAGCTTAAATTGGACAGACTATGGCTACACCTTC; CDR3: CASSLNWTDYGYTF
D: -; J: TRBJ2-5; V: TRBV7-8; length: 16; size: -; DNA: TGTGCCAGCAGCTTAGGGGGCGGGTCTGGTGGAGAGACCCAGTACTTC; CDR3: CASSLGGGSGGETQYF
D: TRBD1; J: TRBJ1-1; V: TRBV5-5; length: 16; size: few; DNA: TGTGCCAGCAGCTTCTACTACAGGGGGCTTCGAACTGAAGCTTTCTTT; CDR3: CASSFYYRGLRTEAFF
D: -; J: TRBJ2-3; V: TRBV7-9; length: 15; size: few; DNA: TGTGCCAGCAGCCCCCCCACAACTAGCACAGATACGCAGTATTTT; CDR3: CASSPPTTSTDTQYF
D: -; J: TRBJ1-2; V: TRBV5-1; length: 14; size: -; DNA: TGCGCCAGCAGCTTGGCCCTGGGGAACTATGGCTACACCTTC; CDR3: CASSLALGNYGYTF
D: -; J: TRBJ2-3; V: TRBV24-1; length: 15; size: -; DNA: TGTGCCACCAGTGATTTGGCCCGAGATGCAGATACGCAGTATTTT; CDR3: CATSDLARDADTQYF
D: -; J: TRBJ2-6; V: TRBV4-1; length: 16; size: -; DNA: TGCGCCAGCAGCCCACCCTTGTACTCTGGGGCCAACGTCCTGACTTTC; CDR3: CASSPPLYSGANVLTF
D: TRBD2; J: TRBJ2-1; V: TRBV7-9; length: 16; size: once; DNA: TGTGCCAGCAGCCTGGGCCTAGCGGGGAACTACAATGAGCAGTTCTTC; CDR3: CASSLGLAGNYNEQFF
D: -; J: TRBJ1-1; V: TRBV7-9; length: 14; size: -; DNA: TGTGCCAGCAGCTTGGAGGGGAGGTTGACTGAAGCTTTCTTT; CDR3: CASSLEGRLTEAFF
D: -; J: TRBJ2-3; V: TRBV29-1; length: 13; size: -; DNA: TGCAGCGTTGAGGACCCTCACACAGATACGCAGTATTTT; CDR3: CSVEDPHTDTQYF
D: TRBD2; J: TRBJ2-4; V: TRBV4-2; length: 18; size: -; DNA: TGTGCCAGCAGCCAATCGCTAGCGGGGGTTGAAGCCAAAAACATTCAGTACTTC; CDR3: CASSQSLAGVEAKNIQYF
D: -; J: TRBJ2-7; V: TRBV7-9; length: 15; size: few; DNA: TGTGCCAGCAGCGCCCCGGGTAGCCCCTTCTACGAGCAGTACTTC; CDR3: CASSAPGSPFYEQYF
D: TRBD2; J: TRBJ2-1; V: TRBV20-1; length: 14; size: many; DNA: TGCAGTGCGGCTAGCGGGGGGTTATACAATGAGCAGTTCTTC; CDR3: CSAASGGLYNEQFF
D: TRBD1; J: TRBJ2-7; V: TRBV15; length: 15; size: few; DNA: TGTGCCACCAGCAGACCCGGGACAGGGCTATACGAGCAGTACTTC; CDR3: CATSRPGTGLYEQYF
D: -; J: TRBJ1-1; V: TRBV6-5; length: 14; size: -; DNA: TGTGCCAGCAGTTACTCGAGGGGTTCAGGGGAAGCTTTCTTT; CDR3: CASSYSRGSGEAFF
D: TRBD2; J: TRBJ2-1; V: TRBV19; length: 15; size: -; DNA: TGTGCCAGTACCCAACTAGCGGGGGGCATCAATGAGCAGTTCTTC; CDR3: CASTQLAGGINEQFF
D: -; J: TRBJ2-7; V: TRBV24-1; length: 19; size: few; DNA: TGTGCCACCAGTGCCGGGACAAGCCCAGGCGGGGGCACCAAGTACGAGCAGTACTTC; CDR3: CATSAGTSPGGGTKYEQYF
D: -; J: TRBJ1-1; V: TRBV10-3; length: 15; size: few; DNA: TGTGCCATCAGTGAGTCTCCAGGGGAGGACACTGAAGCTTTCTTT; CDR3: CAISESPGEDTEAFF
D: -; J: TRBJ2-7; V: TRBV15; length: 14; size: few; DNA: TGTGCCACCAGCAGAGCCCAGGGAGTCTACGAGCAGTACTTC; CDR3: CATSRAQGVYEQYF
D: -; J: TRBJ2-1; V: TRBV29-1; length: 13; size: -; DNA: TGCAGCGTTGAAGATCGATTTCGGAATGAGCAGTTCTTC; CDR3: CSVEDRFRNEQFF
D: TRBD2; J: TRBJ2-5; V: TRBV6-1; length: 13; size: few; DNA: TGTTCAGGTGGGGGACTAGACAAAGAGACCCAGTACTTC; CDR3: CSGGGLDKETQYF
D: -; J: TRBJ2-5; V: TRBV20-1; length: 11; size: many; DNA: TGCAGTGCTCGACTGGACCGGGGCCAGTACTTC; CDR3: CSARLDRGQYF
D: -; J: TRBJ1-6; V: TRBV24-1; length: 14; size: -; DNA: TGTGCCACCAGTGAAGGGACTCGGAGTTCACCCCTCCACTTT; CDR3: CATSEGTRSSPLHF
D: -; J: TRBJ2-5; V: TRBV20-1; length: 14; size: few; DNA: TGCAGTGCTCCGGCGGGAACAGGGCAAGAGACCCAGTACTTC; CDR3: CSAPAGTGQETQYF
D: -; J: TRBJ2-3; V: TRBV2; length: 12; size: -; DNA: TGTGCCAGCAGTTATGTCACAGATACGCAGTATTTT; CDR3: CASSYVTDTQYF
D: TRBD1; J: TRBJ2-5; V: TRBV18; length: 15; size: few; DNA: TGTGCCAGCTCACCAGGGACAGGGTCGGCGGAGACCCAGTACTTC; CDR3: CASSPGTGSAETQYF
D: TRBD1; J: TRBJ1-5; V: TRBV5-8; length: 14; size: few; DNA: TGTGCCAGCAGTTTTACCGGGACAGGGGGCGTCCAGCATTTT; CDR3: CASSFTGTGGVQHF
D: -; J: TRBJ2-6; V: TRBV14; length: 17; size: -; DNA: TGTGCCAGCAGCCTTGAGACAGGCTCCACTGTGGCCAACGTCCTGACTTTC; CDR3: CASSLETGSTVANVLTF
D: TRBD1; J: TRBJ1-1; V: TRBV3-1; length: 15; size: few; DNA: TGTGCCAGCAGCCAAGGGGGAACAGGGGGCACTGAAGCTTTCTTT; CDR3: CASSQGGTGGTEAFF
D: -; J: TRBJ2-7; V: TRBV20-1; length: 14; size: -; DNA: TGCAGTGCTCTTGACAGGCCGAGCTCCTACGAGCAGTACTTC; CDR3: CSALDRPSSYEQYF
D: TRBD2; J: TRBJ2-1; V: TRBV12-3/TRBV12-4; length: 17; size: -; DNA: TGTGCCAGCAGTTTGGGGTTAGGAGCGGGGGGGTTTGATGAGCAGTTCTTC; CDR3: CASSLGLGAGGFDEQFF
D: TRBD2; J: TRBJ2-3; V: TRBV6-2/TRBV6-3; length: 17; size: -; DNA: TGTGCCAGCAGGCGTCAGGGACTAGCGGATTACACAGATACGCAGTATTTT; CDR3: CASRRQGLADYTDTQYF